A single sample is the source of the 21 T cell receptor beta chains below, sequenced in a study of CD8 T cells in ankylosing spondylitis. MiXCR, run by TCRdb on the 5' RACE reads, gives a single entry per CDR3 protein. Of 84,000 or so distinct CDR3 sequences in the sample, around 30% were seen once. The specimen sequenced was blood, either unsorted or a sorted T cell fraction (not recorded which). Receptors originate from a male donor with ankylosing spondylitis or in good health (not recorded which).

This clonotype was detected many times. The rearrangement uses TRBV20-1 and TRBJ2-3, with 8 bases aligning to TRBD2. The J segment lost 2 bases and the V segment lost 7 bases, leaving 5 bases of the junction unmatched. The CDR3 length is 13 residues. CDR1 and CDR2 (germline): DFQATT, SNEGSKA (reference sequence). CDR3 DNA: TGCAGTGGTAGCGGGGATAACACAGATACGCAGTATTTT. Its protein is CSGSGDNTDTQYF.

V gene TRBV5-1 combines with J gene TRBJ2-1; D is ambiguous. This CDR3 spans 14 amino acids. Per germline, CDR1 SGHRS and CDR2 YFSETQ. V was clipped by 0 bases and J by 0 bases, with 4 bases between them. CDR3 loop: CASSLVSSYNEQFF. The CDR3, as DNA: TGCGCCAGCAGCTTGGTTAGCTCCTACAATGAGCAGTTCTTC.

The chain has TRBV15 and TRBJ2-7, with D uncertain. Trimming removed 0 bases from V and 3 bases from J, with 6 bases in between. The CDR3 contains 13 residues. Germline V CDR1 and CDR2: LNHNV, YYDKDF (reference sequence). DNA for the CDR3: TGTGCCACCAGCAGAGAAACAGACTACGAGCAGTACGTC. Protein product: CATSRETDYEQYV.

CDR3 nucleotide sequence: TGCGCCAGCAGCTTAGTGGACTCTGGAAACACCATATATTTT. Its protein product is CASSLVDSGNTIYF. The V call is TRBV5-1, the J call TRBJ1-3; no reliable D call. CDR1 SGHRS and CDR2 YFSETQ come from the germline V gene. The ends were cut back, 2 bases at V and 0 bases at J, with 6 bases in the middle. This CDR3 is built from 14 residues.

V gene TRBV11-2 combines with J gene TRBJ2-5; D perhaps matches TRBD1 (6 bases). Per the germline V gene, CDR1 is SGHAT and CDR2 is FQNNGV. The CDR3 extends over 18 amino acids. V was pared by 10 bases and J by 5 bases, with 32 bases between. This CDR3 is CATLNGKPGHESWETQYF. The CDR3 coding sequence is TGTGCCACCTTGAACGGGAAGCCGGGACACGAAAGTTGGGAGACCCAGTACTTC.

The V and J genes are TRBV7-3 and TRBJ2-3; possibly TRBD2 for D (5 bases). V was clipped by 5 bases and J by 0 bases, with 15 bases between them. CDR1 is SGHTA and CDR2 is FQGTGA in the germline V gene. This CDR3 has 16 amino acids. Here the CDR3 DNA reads TGTGCCAGCAGCCCAAGGGTAGCGCCTAGCACAGATACGCAGTATTTT. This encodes CASSPRVAPSTDTQYF.

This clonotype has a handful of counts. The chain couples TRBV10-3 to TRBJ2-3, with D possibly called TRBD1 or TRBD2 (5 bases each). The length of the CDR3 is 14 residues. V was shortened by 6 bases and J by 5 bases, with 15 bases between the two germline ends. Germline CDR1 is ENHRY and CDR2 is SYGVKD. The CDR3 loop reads CAIRPGKGLDTQYF. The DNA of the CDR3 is TGTGCCATCAGGCCGGGAAAGGGGCTAGATACGCAGTATTTT.

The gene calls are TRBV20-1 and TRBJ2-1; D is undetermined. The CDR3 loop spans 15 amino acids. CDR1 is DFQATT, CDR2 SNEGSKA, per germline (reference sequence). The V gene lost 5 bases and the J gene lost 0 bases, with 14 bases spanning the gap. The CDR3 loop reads CSAPRPPSSYNEQFF. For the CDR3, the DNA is TGCAGTGCTCCCCGGCCGCCGAGCTCCTACAATGAGCAGTTCTTC.

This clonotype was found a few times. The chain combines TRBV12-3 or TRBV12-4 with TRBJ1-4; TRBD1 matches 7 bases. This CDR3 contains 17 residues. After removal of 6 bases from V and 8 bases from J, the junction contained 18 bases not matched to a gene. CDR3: CASRGRGSRVWCEKLFF. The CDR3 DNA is TGTGCCAGCAGGGGCAGGGGGTCGAGGGTTTGGTGCGAAAAACTGTTTTTT.

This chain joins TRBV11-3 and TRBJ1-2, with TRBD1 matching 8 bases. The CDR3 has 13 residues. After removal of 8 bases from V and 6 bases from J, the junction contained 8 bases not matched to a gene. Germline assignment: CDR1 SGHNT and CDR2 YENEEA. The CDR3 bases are TGTGCCAGCCGGTGGGCAGGGGGCGATGGCTACACCTTC. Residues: CASRWAGGDGYTF.

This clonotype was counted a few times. CDR3 residues: CASSWGGDEQFF. In nucleotides, the CDR3 is TGCGCCAGCAGTTGGGGGGGCGATGAGCAGTTCTTC. The chain recombines TRBV5-1 with TRBJ2-1, with D maybe TRBD2 (7 bases). The CDR3 has 12 residues. Germline V gene lookup returns CDR1 SGHRS and CDR2 YFSETQ. Trimming stripped 5 bases from V and 8 bases from J, with 11 bases between. Filled out from reference TRBV5-1 and TRBJ2-1, the complete variable domain reads KAGVTQTPRYLIKTRGQQVTLSCSPISGHRSVSWYQQTPGQGLQFLFEYFSETQRNKGNFPGRFSGRQFSNSRSEMNVSTLELGDSALYLCASSWGGDEQFFGPGTRLTVL.

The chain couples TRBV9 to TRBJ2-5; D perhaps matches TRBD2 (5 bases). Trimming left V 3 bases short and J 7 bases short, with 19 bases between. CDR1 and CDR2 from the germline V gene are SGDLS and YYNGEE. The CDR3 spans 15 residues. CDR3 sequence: CASSDVAASRGTQYF. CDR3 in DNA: TGTGCCAGCAGCGACGTCGCAGCGAGCCGGGGGACCCAGTACTTC. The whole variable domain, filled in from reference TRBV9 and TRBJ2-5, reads DSGVTQTPKHLITATGQRVTLRCSPRSGDLSVYWYQQSLDQGLQFLIQYYNGEERAKGNILERFSAQQFPDLHSELNLSSLELGDSALYFCASSDVAASRGTQYFGPGTRLLVL.

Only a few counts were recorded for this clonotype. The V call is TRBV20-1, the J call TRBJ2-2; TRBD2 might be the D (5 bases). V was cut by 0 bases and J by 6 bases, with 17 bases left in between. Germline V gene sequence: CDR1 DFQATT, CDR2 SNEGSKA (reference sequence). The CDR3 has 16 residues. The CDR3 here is CSARDWATGESGELFF. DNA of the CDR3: TGCAGTGCTAGAGATTGGGCTACTGGGGAGTCCGGGGAGCTGTTTTTT.

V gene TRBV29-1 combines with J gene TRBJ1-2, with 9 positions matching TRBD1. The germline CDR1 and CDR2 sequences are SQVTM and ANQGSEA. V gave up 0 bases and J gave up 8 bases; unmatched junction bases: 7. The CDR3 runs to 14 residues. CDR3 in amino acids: CSVEEYGTGNGYTF. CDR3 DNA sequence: TGCAGCGTTGAAGAGTACGGGACAGGGAACGGCTACACCTTC.

The CDR3 DNA follows: TGTGCCAGCAGTTTAGCCGACGGACTAGCGGGGGCCAACGAAGAGACCCAGTACTTC. Translation: CASSLADGLAGANEETQYF. The rearrangement links TRBV12-3 or TRBV12-4 to TRBJ2-5; 13 nucleotides line up with TRBD2. V trimming: 0 bases; J trimming: 3 bases; junction bases outside the gene matches: 10. The CDR3 consists of 19 residues.

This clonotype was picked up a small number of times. The CDR3 spells CASSEARTGNEQFF. The CDR3 bases are TGTGCCAGCAGTGAAGCGCGGACAGGGAATGAGCAGTTCTTC. J is TRBJ2-1 and V is TRBV2; 8 bases line up with TRBD1. The CDR3 is 14 amino acids. The germline V gene has CDR1 SNHLY and CDR2 FYNNEI. Trimming removed 0 bases from V and 7 bases from J; junction bases left unmatched: 2.

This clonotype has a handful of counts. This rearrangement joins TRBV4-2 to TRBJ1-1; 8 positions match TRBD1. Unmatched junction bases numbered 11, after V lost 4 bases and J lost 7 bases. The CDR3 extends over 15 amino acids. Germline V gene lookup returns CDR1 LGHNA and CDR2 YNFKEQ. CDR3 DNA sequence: TGTGCCAGCAGCCGCTTCCTCCAGGGGGCGGGTGAAGCTTTCTTT. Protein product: CASSRFLQGAGEAFF.

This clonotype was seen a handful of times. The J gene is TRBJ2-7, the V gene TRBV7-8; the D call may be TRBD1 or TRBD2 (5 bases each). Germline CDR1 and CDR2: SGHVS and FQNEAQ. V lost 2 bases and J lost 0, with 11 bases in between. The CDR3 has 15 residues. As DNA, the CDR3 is TGTGCCAGCAGCTTATGGCAGGGACCCTCCTACGAGCAGTACTTC. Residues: CASSLWQGPSYEQYF.

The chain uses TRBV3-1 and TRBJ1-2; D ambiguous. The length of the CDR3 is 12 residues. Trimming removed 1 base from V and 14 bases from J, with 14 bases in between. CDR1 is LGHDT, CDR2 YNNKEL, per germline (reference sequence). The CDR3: CASSQGRTPGTF. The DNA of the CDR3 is TGTGCCAGCAGCCAAGGACGGACCCCGGGGACCTTC.

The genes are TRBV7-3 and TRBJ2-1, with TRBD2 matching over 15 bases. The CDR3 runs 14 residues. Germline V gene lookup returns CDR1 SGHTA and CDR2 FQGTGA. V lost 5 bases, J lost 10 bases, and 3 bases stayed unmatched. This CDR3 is CASSQGLAGGEQFF. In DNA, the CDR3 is TGTGCCAGCAGCCAAGGACTAGCGGGGGGGGAGCAGTTCTTC. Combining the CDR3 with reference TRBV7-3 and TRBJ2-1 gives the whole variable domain GAGVSQTPSNKVTEKGKYVELRCDPISGHTALYWYRQSLGQGPEFLIYFQGTGAADDSGLPNDRFFAVRPEGSVSTLKIQRTERGDSAVYLCASSQGLAGGEQFFGPGTRLTVL.

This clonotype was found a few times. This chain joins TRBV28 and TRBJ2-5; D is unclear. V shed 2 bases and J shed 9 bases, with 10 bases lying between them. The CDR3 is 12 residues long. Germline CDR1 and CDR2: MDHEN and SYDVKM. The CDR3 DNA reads TGTGCCAGCAGTTTAGTCCGGTGGGCCCAGTACTTC. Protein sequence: CASSLVRWAQYF.